The 9 T cell receptor beta chains below come from one sample, sequenced in a study of chemoradiotherapy in HPV16-positive cancers. The assay was immunoSEQ multiplex PCR, and TCRdb's table has in-frame clones only and misses some. Of more than 10,000 clones in the sample, around 82% were seen once. The specimen was blood, collected from a patient who underwent chemoradiotherapy. The origin of the receptors is a human donor with HPV-associated anogenital cancer.

This chain connects TRBV19 to TRBJ2-5, with a tentative D call TRBD1 (5 bases). The CDR3 consists of 13 residues. Trimming shortened V by 0 bases and J by 6 bases, and 8 bases separated the two germline ends. In germline, CDR1 is LNHDA, CDR2 SQIVND (reference sequence). The CDR3 nucleotides read TGTGCCAGTAGTATAGACGACAGACAGACCCAGTACTTC. Protein: CASSIDDRQTQYF.

This chain links TRBV5-1 with TRBJ2-3, with D possibly TRBD2 on 5 matching bases. This CDR3 has 14 amino acids. V lost 2 bases and J 6 bases, leaving 13 bases between the germline ends. The V gene's germline CDR1 is SGHRS and CDR2 YFSETQ. The CDR3 DNA reads TGCGCCAGCAGCTTCGGCGGGTCGAGGGATACGCAGTATTTT. It specifies CASSFGGSRDTQYF.

The chain uses TRBV4-2 and TRBJ1-3; no clear D gene. This CDR3 has 16 residues. The V end lost 0 bases, the J end lost 0 bases, and 9 bases lay between the germline ends. Germline assignment: CDR1 LGHNA and CDR2 YNFKEQ. This CDR3 reads CASSQERTSSGNTIYF. Written as DNA, the CDR3 is TGTGCCAGCAGCCAAGAGCGGACGAGCTCTGGAAACACCATATATTTT.

J is TRBJ1-6 and V is TRBV14; D is unclear. Germline loops: CDR1 SGHDN, CDR2 FVKESK. This CDR3 comprises 13 residues. Trimming stripped 6 bases from V and 5 bases from J, with 8 bases between. The chain's CDR3 is CASSPRHNSPLHF. The CDR3 region has the DNA TGTGCCAGCAGTCCCAGGCATAATTCACCCCTCCACTTT.

The rearrangement joins TRBV19 to TRBJ2-5; maybe TRBD1 (6 bases). CDR1 and CDR2 from the germline V gene are LNHDA and SQIVND (reference sequence). With 8 bases removed from V and 5 bases from J, the gap between germline ends came to 18 bases. The CDR3 loop spans 14 amino acids. CDR3 residues: CASGGRVQGETQYF. The DNA of the CDR3 is TGTGCCAGTGGGGGACGGGTTCAGGGGGAGACCCAGTACTTC.

The CDR3 DNA reads TGTGCCAGCAGGCTTGAGGGACAGCTACACACTGAAGCTTTCTTT. The encoded protein is CASRLEGQLHTEAFF. The chain employs TRBV6-5 and TRBJ1-1; 7 bases are shared with TRBD1. The CDR3 runs to 15 residues. Trimming at V came to 6 bases and at J to 3 bases, leaving 10 bases not matched to a gene. Germline lookup yields CDR1 MNHEY and CDR2 SVGAGI.

The chain has TRBV27 and TRBJ1-1; no reliable D call. Germline assignment: CDR1 MNHEY and CDR2 SMNVEV (reference sequence). There are 13 residues in the CDR3. Trimming cost V 1 base and J 5 bases, with 8 bases left between them. This CDR3 is CASSLFRGTEAFF. The CDR3 bases are TGTGCCAGCAGTTTATTTCGGGGAACTGAAGCTTTCTTT.

This clone was observed a few times. The chain uses TRBV2 and TRBJ2-7, with 7 bases that match TRBD1. Germline assignment: CDR1 SNHLY and CDR2 FYNNEI. The CDR3 contains 15 residues. Trimming cost V 8 bases and J 1 base; bases outside gene matches: 11. Here the CDR3 DNA reads TGTGCCAGCTTGCCGATATGGGACAGTTCCTACGAGCAGTACTTC. Its protein product is CASLPIWDSSYEQYF.

The rearrangement links TRBV5-1 to TRBJ1-3; D may be TRBD1 (5 bases). Per the germline V gene, CDR1 is SGHRS and CDR2 is YFSETQ. V was pared by 0 bases and J by 0 bases, with 10 bases between. The CDR3 is made up of 16 amino acids. The CDR3 reads CASSLEGVNSGNTIYF. The CDR3 DNA follows: TGCGCCAGCAGCTTGGAAGGGGTTAACTCTGGAAACACCATATATTTT.